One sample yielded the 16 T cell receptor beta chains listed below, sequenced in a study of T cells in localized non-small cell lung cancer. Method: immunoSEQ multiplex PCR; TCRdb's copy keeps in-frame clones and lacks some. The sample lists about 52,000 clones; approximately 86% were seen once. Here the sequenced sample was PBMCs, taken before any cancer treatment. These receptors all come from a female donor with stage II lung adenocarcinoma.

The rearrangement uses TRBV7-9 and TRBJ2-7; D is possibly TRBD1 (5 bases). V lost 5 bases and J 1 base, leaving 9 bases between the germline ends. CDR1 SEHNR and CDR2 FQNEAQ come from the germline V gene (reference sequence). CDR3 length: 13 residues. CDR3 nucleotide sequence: TGTGCCAGCAGCGTAGACAGTTCCTACGAGCAGTACTTC. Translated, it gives CASSVDSSYEQYF. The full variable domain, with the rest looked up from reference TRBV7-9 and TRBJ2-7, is DTGVSQNPRHKITKRGQNVTFRCDPISEHNRLYWYRQTLGQGPEFLTYFQNEAQLEKSRLLSDRFSAERPKGSFSTLEIQRTEQGDSAMYLCASSVDSSYEQYFGPGTRLTVT.

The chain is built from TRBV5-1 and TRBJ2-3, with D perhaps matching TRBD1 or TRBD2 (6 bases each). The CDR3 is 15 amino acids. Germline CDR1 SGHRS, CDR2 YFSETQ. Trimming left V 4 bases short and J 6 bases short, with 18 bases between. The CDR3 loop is CASSDTGAGVDTQYF. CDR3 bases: TGCGCCAGCAGCGATACGGGGGCTGGGGTGGATACGCAGTATTTT.

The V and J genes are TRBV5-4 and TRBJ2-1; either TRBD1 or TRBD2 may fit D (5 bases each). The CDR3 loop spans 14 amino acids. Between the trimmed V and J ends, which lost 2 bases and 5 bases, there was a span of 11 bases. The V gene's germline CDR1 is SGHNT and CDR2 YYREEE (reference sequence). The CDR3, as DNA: TGTGCCAGCAGCTTCCCGGGGACCAACAATGAGCAGTTCTTC. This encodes CASSFPGTNNEQFF.

As DNA, the CDR3 is TGTGCCAGCAGTGGGGGGGCCCTGAACACTGAAGCTTTCTTT. It codes for CASSGGALNTEAFF. The chain recombines TRBV25-1 with TRBJ1-1; a possible D gene is TRBD1 (6 bases). Trimming shortened V by 4 bases and J by 0 bases, and 9 bases separated the two germline ends. There are 14 residues in the CDR3. CDR1 is MGHDK and CDR2 is SYGVNS in the germline V gene.

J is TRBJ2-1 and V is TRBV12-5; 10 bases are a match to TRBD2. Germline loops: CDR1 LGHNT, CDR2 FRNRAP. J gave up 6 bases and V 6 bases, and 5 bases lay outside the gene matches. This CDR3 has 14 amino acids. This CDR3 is CASGPAGGRNEQFF. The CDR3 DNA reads TGTGCTAGTGGCCCAGCGGGGGGGCGCAATGAGCAGTTCTTC.

The CDR3 nucleotides read TGTGCCAGCAGCCTAGAGAGAGGACAGGGTAACGAAAAACTGTTTTTT. This encodes CASSLERGQGNEKLFF. This chain joins TRBV5-4 and TRBJ1-4; 8 bases align to TRBD1. Germline V gene sequence: CDR1 SGHNT, CDR2 YYREEE (reference sequence). This CDR3 has 16 amino acids. V lost 4 bases, J lost 8 bases, and 13 bases stayed unmatched. Complete variable domain (other parts from reference TRBV5-4 and TRBJ1-4): ETGVTQSPTHLIKTRGQQVTLRCSSQSGHNTVSWYQQALGQGPQFIFQYYREEENGRGNFPPRFSGLQFPNYSSELNVNALELDDSALYLCASSLERGQGNEKLFFGSGTQLSVL.

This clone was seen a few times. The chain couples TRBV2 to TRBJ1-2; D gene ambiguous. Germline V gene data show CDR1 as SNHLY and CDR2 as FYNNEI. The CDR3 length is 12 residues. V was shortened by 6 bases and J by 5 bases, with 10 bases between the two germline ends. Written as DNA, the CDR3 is TGTGCCAGCAGGCTAATGGGTTATGGCTACACCTTC. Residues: CASRLMGYGYTF.

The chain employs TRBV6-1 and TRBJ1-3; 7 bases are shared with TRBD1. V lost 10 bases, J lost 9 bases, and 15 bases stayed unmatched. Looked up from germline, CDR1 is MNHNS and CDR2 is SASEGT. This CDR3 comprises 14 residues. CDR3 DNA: TGTGCCATCCTCCCGGACAGGCCCTCGCCCACCATATATTTT. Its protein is CAILPDRPSPTIYF.

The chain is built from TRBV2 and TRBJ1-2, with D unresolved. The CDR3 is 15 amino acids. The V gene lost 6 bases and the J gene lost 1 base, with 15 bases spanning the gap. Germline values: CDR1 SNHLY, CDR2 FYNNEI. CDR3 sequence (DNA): TGTGCCAGCAGACCCGTGGGGAATATTAACTATGGCTACACCTTC. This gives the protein CASRPVGNINYGYTF.

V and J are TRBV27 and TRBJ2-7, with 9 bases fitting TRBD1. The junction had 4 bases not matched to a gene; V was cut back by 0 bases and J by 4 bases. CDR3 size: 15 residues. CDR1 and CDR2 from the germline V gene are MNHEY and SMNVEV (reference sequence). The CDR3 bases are TGTGCCAGCAGTTTATCGATCGGGACAGGGTACGAGCAGTACTTC. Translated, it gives CASSLSIGTGYEQYF.

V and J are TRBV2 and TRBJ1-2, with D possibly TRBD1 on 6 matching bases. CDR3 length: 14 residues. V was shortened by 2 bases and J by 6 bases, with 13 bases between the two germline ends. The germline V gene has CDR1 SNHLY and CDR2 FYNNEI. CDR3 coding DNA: TGTGCCAGCAGTGAACAGCTCAGGGGAGATGGCTACACCTTC. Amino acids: CASSEQLRGDGYTF. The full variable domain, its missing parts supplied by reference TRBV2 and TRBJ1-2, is EPEVTQTPSHQVTQMGQEVILRCVPISNHLYFYWYRQILGQKVEFLVSFYNNEISEKSEIFDDQFSVERPDGSNFTLKIRSTKLEDSAMYFCASSEQLRGDGYTFGSGTRLTVV.

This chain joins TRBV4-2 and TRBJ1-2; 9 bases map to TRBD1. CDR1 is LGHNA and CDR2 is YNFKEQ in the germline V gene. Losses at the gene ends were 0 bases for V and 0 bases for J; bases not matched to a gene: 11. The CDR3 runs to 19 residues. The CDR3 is CASSQDLLGQGFANYGYTF. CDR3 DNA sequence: TGTGCCAGCAGCCAAGATCTTTTGGGACAGGGATTCGCTAACTATGGCTACACCTTC.

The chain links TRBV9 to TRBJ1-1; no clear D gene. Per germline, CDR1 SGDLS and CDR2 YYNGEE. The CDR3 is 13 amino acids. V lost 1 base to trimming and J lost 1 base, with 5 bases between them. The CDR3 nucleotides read TGTGCCAGCAGCGTAAGCCAGAACACTGAAGCTTTCTTT. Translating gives CASSVSQNTEAFF.

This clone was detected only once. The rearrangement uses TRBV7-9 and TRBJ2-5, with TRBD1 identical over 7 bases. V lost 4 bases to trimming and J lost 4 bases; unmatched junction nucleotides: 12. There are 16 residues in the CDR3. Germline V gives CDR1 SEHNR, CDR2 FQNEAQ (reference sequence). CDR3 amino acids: CASSSLRGLSAETQYF. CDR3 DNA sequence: TGTGCCAGCAGCTCCCTGAGGGGGCTCTCTGCAGAGACCCAGTACTTC.

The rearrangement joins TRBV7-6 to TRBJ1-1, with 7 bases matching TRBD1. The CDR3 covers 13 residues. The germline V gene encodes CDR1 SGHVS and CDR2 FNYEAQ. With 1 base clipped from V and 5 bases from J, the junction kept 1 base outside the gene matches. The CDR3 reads CASSLGQGTEAFF. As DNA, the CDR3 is TGTGCCAGCAGCTTAGGACAGGGTACTGAAGCTTTCTTT.

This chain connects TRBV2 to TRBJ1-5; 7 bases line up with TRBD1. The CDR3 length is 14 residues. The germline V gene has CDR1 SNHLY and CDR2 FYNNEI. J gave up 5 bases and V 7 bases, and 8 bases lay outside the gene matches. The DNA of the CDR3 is TGTGCCAGCACCAAACAGGGGTTTGATCAGCCCCAGCATTTT. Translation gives CASTKQGFDQPQHF. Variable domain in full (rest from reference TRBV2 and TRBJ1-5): EPEVTQTPSHQVTQMGQEVILRCVPISNHLYFYWYRQILGQKVEFLVSFYNNEISEKSEIFDDQFSVERPDGSNFTLKIRSTKLEDSAMYFCASTKQGFDQPQHFGDGTRLSIL.